These 2 T cell receptor beta chains were sequenced from one sample in a study of CD8 T cell repertoires and HIV-1 epitope variants. These receptors have no identified antigens. Clones were sequenced by immunoSEQ multiplex PCR, and TCRdb holds only the in-frame ones, with some missing. The profile covers a few thousand clones, with roughly two thirds appearing a single time and around half taken by the ten largest. Source material: cultured CD8+ T cells derived from PBMCs. Source of these receptors: a male donor with HIV.

This clone was seen a few times. The J gene is TRBJ1-5, the V gene TRBV6-1; no clear D. CDR1 is MNHNS and CDR2 is SASEGT in the germline V gene. Trimming stripped 2 bases from V and 6 bases from J, with 8 bases between. This CDR3 has 13 amino acids. For the CDR3, the DNA is TGTGCCAGCAGTGAAAGTTTGGGTCAGCCCCAGCATTTT. It codes for CASSESLGQPQHF.

By proportion, this clone is large. V is TRBV9 and J is TRBJ1-2; D not certain. CDR1 and CDR2 (germline): SGDLS, YYNGEE. The CDR3 has 15 amino acids. Trimming stripped 4 bases from V and 5 bases from J, with 18 bases between. The DNA of the CDR3 is TGTGCCAGCAGCTTCGTAGGGTCTGGAGCTTATGGCTACACCTTC. Amino acid sequence: CASSFVGSGAYGYTF. The variable domain in full, with the rest retrieved from reference TRBV9 and TRBJ1-2, is DSGVTQTPKHLITATGQRVTLRCSPRSGDLSVYWYQQSLDQGLQFLIQYYNGEERAKGNILERFSAQQFPDLHSELNLSSLELGDSALYFCASSFVGSGAYGYTFGSGTRLTVV.